These T cell receptor beta chains were read from a single sample in a study of OX40 agonist ivuxolimab in advanced cancers. The protocol was immunoSEQ multiplex PCR, while the TCRdb copy is restricted to in-frame clones and leaves out a portion. The sample includes about 19,000 clones, roughly nine tenths seen only once; the top ten take about 50%. The sequences come from CD4+ or CD8+ T cells sorted from blood, collected in a trial of the OX40 agonist ivuxolimab. The receptors originated from an adult with an advanced solid tumor such as melanoma, head and neck, liver or kidney cancer. The CDR3 runs from the conserved cysteine through the conserved F or W. Fields, in order: clone size, CDR3 length, J gene, D gene, V gene, CDR3 protein, CDR3 DNA. A D gene is named only where the DNA matches it firmly. A row's size may be missing; if present it is once, few, many or a size class.

. | 14 | TRBJ2-5 | . | TRBV28 | CASSAPGRQETQYF | TGTGCCAGCAGTGCCCCAGGCAGACAAGAGACCCAGTACTTC
once | 13 | TRBJ2-5 | . | TRBV4-2 | CASSPSGQETQYF | TGTGCCAGCAGCCCCTCGGGCCAAGAGACCCAGTACTTC
. | 13 | TRBJ2-3 | . | TRBV27 | CASSPLGSDTQYF | TGTGCCAGCAGTCCGCTCGGCTCAGATACGCAGTATTTT
. | 15 | TRBJ2-1 | TRBD2 | TRBV10-2 | CASSLLAGGYNEQFF | TGCGCCAGCAGTTTACTAGCGGGAGGTTACAATGAGCAGTTCTTC
. | 15 | TRBJ2-3 | TRBD2 | TRBV30 | CAWRGLAGEGDTQYF | TGTGCCTGGAGGGGACTAGCGGGAGAAGGAGATACGCAGTATTTT
once | 13 | TRBJ2-1 | . | TRBV6-5 | CASSYSRVGEQFF | TGTGCCAGCAGTTATAGCAGGGTGGGGGAGCAGTTCTTC
. | 14 | TRBJ1-5 | . | TRBV19 | CASSRGTDYQPQHF | TGTGCCAGTAGTAGGGGGACGGACTATCAGCCCCAGCATTTT
. | 16 | TRBJ1-1 | . | TRBV7-9 | CASSPIGWGVSTEAFF | TGTGCCAGCAGCCCCATCGGGTGGGGTGTGAGCACTGAAGCTTTCTTT
. | 12 | TRBJ2-7 | . | TRBV11-3 | CASSLESGEQYF | TGTGCCAGCAGCTTAGAAAGCGGAGAGCAGTACTTC
once | 16 | TRBJ2-7 | . | TRBV15 | CATSRDRGGSRYEQYF | TGTGCCACCAGCAGAGATCGGGGCGGCAGCCGCTACGAGCAGTACTTC
. | 17 | TRBJ1-2 | TRBD1 | TRBV6-4 | CASSDEGQGTGVEGYTF | TGTGCCAGCAGTGACGAAGGACAGGGGACAGGGGTTGAAGGCTACACCTTC
. | 16 | TRBJ2-1 | TRBD2 | TRBV9 | CASSVMSAGGTNEQFF | TGTGCCAGCAGCGTCATGTCAGCGGGAGGGACGAATGAGCAGTTCTTC
once | 13 | TRBJ2-7 | . | TRBV28 | CASSSVRTYEQYF | TGTGCCAGCAGTTCTGTCAGGACCTACGAGCAGTACTTC
once | 14 | TRBJ1-2 | . | TRBV9 | CASSATRDLYGYTF | TGTGCCAGCAGCGCGACCCGGGACCTCTATGGCTACACCTTC
. | 15 | TRBJ2-7 | . | TRBV4-2 | CASSRQLGRVEEQYF | TGTGCCAGCAGCCGACAACTAGGCAGGGTGGAAGAGCAGTACTTC
. | 14 | TRBJ2-7 | . | TRBV4-3 | CASSPGGYADEQYF | TGCGCCAGCAGCCCGGGGGGCTACGCGGACGAGCAGTACTTC
. | 16 | TRBJ1-2 | TRBD1 | TRBV7-9 | CASSSGTGLTLYGYTF | TGTGCCAGCAGCTCCGGGACAGGCCTCACCCTCTATGGCTACACCTTC
. | 14 | TRBJ1-5 | . | TRBV7-8 | CASSWGTGNQPQHF | TGTGCCAGCAGCTGGGGGACGGGCAATCAGCCCCAGCATTTT
. | 14 | TRBJ2-7 | TRBD2 | TRBV6-5 | CASSLAGTTYEQYF | TGTGCCAGCAGCCTAGCGGGCACGACCTACGAGCAGTACTTC
. | 15 | TRBJ2-7 | TRBD2 | TRBV27 | CASSPNSGINLEQYF | TGTGCCAGCAGTCCTAATAGCGGGATCAATCTCGAGCAGTACTTC
. | 13 | TRBJ1-5 | . | TRBV4-3 | CASSQGGNQPQHF | TGCGCCAGCAGCCAAGGCGGCAATCAGCCCCAGCATTTT
. | 13 | TRBJ2-7 | . | TRBV5-6 | CASSLRGDYEQYF | TGTGCCAGCAGCTTGAGAGGGGACTACGAGCAGTACTTC
. | 20 | TRBJ1-5 | . | TRBV6-4 | CASSAVFLVSGSNSNQPQHF | TGTGCCAGCAGTGCCGTCTTTTTAGTCTCAGGCTCTAATAGCAATCAGCCCCAGCATTTT
. | 11 | TRBJ1-1 | . | TRBV29-1 | CSVVRGPEAFF | TGCAGCGTTGTAAGGGGCCCTGAAGCTTTCTTT
. | 15 | TRBJ1-5 | . | TRBV7-8 | CASSLVWQSNQPQHF | TGTGCCAGCAGCTTAGTTTGGCAAAGCAATCAGCCCCAGCATTTT
. | 16 | TRBJ2-1 | . | TRBV28 | CASSSHRASSYNEQFF | TGTGCCAGCAGTTCCCACAGGGCGAGCTCCTACAATGAGCAGTTCTTC
. | 15 | TRBJ1-1 | . | TRBV6-1 | CASSGGPTMNTEAFF | TGTGCCAGCAGTGGGGGACCGACCATGAACACTGAAGCTTTCTTT
. | 14 | TRBJ2-7 | . | TRBV4-1 | CASSQRWLGGEQYF | TGCGCCAGCAGCCAAAGGTGGTTAGGGGGCGAGCAGTACTTC
. | 15 | TRBJ2-5 | TRBD1 | TRBV29-1 | CSVVGAGGRVVTQYF | TGCAGCGTTGTAGGGGCAGGGGGCCGAGTAGTGACCCAGTACTTC
. | 15 | TRBJ1-2 | TRBD1 | TRBV7-9 | CASSLVGGTGDGYTF | TGTGCCAGCAGCTTAGTAGGTGGGACAGGGGATGGCTACACCTTC
once | 17 | TRBJ2-1 | TRBD2 | TRBV14 | CASSQVGGTSGGNEQFF | TGTGCCAGCAGCCAAGTTGGAGGGACTAGCGGAGGCAATGAGCAGTTCTTC
. | 11 | TRBJ2-3 | . | TRBV9 | CASSIQDTQYF | TGTGCCAGCAGTATTCAGGATACGCAGTATTTT
. | 16 | TRBJ2-2 | TRBD2 | TRBV6-6 | CASSYSLAGPTGELFF | TGTGCCAGCAGTTACTCTTTAGCGGGCCCCACCGGGGAGCTGTTTTTT
. | 15 | TRBJ2-7 | TRBD1 | TRBV19 | CASSIGQGTTYEQYF | TGTGCCAGTAGTATCGGACAGGGGACCACCTACGAGCAGTACTTC
. | 14 | TRBJ2-7 | . | TRBV27 | CASTGLTDPYEQYF | TGTGCCAGCACCGGACTCACCGACCCCTACGAGCAGTACTTC
. | 17 | TRBJ2-7 | TRBD2 | TRBV27 | CASICAVCLAASYEQYF | TGTGCCAGCATCTGTGCAGTGTGTCTAGCGGCCTCCTACGAGCAGTACTTC
. | 15 | TRBJ2-7 | TRBD2 | TRBV7-9 | CASSSGLAGVGEQYF | TGTGCCAGCAGCTCGGGACTAGCGGGAGTCGGGGAGCAGTACTTC
. | 18 | TRBJ2-7 | TRBD2 | TRBV11-2 | CASSLVSPGTSGSREQYF | TGTGCCAGCAGCTTAGTTAGTCCCGGGACTAGCGGGAGTCGTGAGCAGTACTTC
few | 14 | TRBJ1-5 | . | TRBV6-1 | CASSERGVGQPQHF | TGTGCCAGCTCCGAACGGGGGGTCGGCCAGCCCCAGCATTTT
. | 14 | TRBJ2-5 | . | TRBV7-9 | CASSLASGIETQYF | TGTGCCAGCAGCTTAGCATCAGGGATAGAGACCCAGTACTTC
. | 12 | TRBJ2-1 | . | TRBV27 | CASSGQYNEQFF | TGTGCCAGCAGTGGACAATACAATGAGCAGTTCTTC
. | 17 | TRBJ2-6 | . | TRBV21-1 | CASSKRGLTSGANVLTF | TGTGCCAGCAGCAAGCGGGGACTTACCTCTGGGGCCAACGTCCTGACTTTC
few | 14 | TRBJ2-7 | TRBD2 | TRBV10-3 | CATLVLAGGYEQYF | TGTGCCACCCTAGTCCTAGCGGGTGGCTACGAGCAGTACTTC
. | 15 | TRBJ2-5 | . | TRBV7-9 | CASSLDWTAQETQYF | TGTGCCAGCAGCTTAGATTGGACGGCCCAAGAGACCCAGTACTTC
. | 11 | TRBJ1-3 | . | TRBV28 | CAAGAGNTIYF | TGTGCCGCAGGAGCCGGAAACACCATATATTTT
. | 17 | TRBJ2-1 | TRBD2 | TRBV5-1 | CASSGTSGPTAYNEQFF | TGCGCCAGCAGCGGGACTAGCGGTCCTACCGCCTACAATGAGCAGTTCTTC
. | 17 | TRBJ2-2 | TRBD1 | TRBV11-2 | CASSLAGAGGANGELFF | TGTGCCAGCAGCTTAGCGGGCGCAGGGGGCGCGAACGGGGAGCTGTTTTTT
. | 17 | TRBJ2-1 | TRBD2 | TRBV23-1 | CASSRNGGGPPSNEQFF | TGCGCCAGCAGTCGAAACGGGGGAGGGCCTCCGAGCAATGAGCAGTTCTTC
. | 13 | TRBJ1-5 | . | TRBV19 | CASSIRGDQPQHF | TGTGCCAGTAGTATTAGGGGGGATCAGCCCCAGCATTTT
. | 13 | TRBJ1-2 | . | TRBV19 | CASSTTINYGYTF | TGTGCCAGTAGTACGACAATTAACTATGGCTACACCTTC
once | 13 | TRBJ2-7 | . | TRBV7-9 | CASSSLGEDEQYF | TGTGCCAGCAGCTCCCTGGGGGAGGACGAGCAGTACTTC